Listed here is a single TCR beta chain. This clonotype was recorded many times. No cognate antigen has been identified for it. No much larger clonotype is one base removed from it; base qualities were not supplied. The sample originates from a study of regulatory T cells in long-lasting Graves disease (dated by TCRdb to about 2021). Regarding the study in general: Antithyroid drugs had been taken for less than 3 months by newly diagnosed Graves' disease patients. Patients with persistent Graves' disease were compared with patients with newly diagnosed Graves' disease using TCR sequencing and RNA sequencing of peripheral blood. The study took place in China and was registered as a clinical trial. A total of about 35 samples underwent TCR sequencing, from around 13 patients with persistent Graves' disease and some 20 patients with newly diagnosed Graves' disease.

Preparation of the library involved multiplex PCR. The sample was run on an Illumina HiSeq 4000. TCR beta libraries were built with iRepertoire HTBI primers and Arm-PCR amplification of CDR3 regions. PCR products were gel purified before sequencing. The source study handled its data this way. Gene usage analysis of CDR3 amino acid clonotypes relied on the approximately 68 TRBV and about 15 TRBJ segments identified across samples. COPE and FqMerger were used to merge filtered high-quality paired reads into contigs. BLAST was used to align contigs to the IMGT TRBV, TRBD and TRBJ reference genes, and CDR3 was defined following IMGT. Highly expanded clones were defined as clonotypes with a frequency above 0.1%. Shannon entropy was used to measure repertoire diversity, and the Gini coefficient was used to measure V-J evenness. A clonotype found in more than one individual was treated as public. Using fastp at Q25 and MiXCR, TCRdb reprocessed the public reads and kept productive beta chains. A single entry per CDR3 protein holds the most common genes and DNA from its merged rows. The V and J calls, along with clone size, are taken from TCRdb and not from the paper's own processing. This sample lists approximately 360,000 distinct CDR3 sequences; around 11% were detected once. 15% to 20% of the sample is held by the ten biggest clonotypes.

V is shortened by 0 bases, J by 5 bases, and the region joining them spans 17 bases. CDR1 and CDR2, looked up from the germline V gene, are ENHRY and SYGVKD. Reading from cysteine to phenylalanine, the CDR3 counts 16 amino acids. The DNA shown is the 48-base CDR3, in frame from base 1. On the study overall, not on this receptor specifically: Patients with persistent disease shared more public clonotypes (around 2,700) than newly diagnosed patients did (around 930). The authors noted that the small sample size was a limitation that may lower accuracy. Compared with newly diagnosed patients, patients with persistent Graves' disease had lower TCR Shannon entropy and fewer highly expanded clones, which suggests clonal expansion. TRBV28, TRBJ1-2 and TRBJ2-5 were preferentially used in persistent disease, while TRBV20-1 and TRBJ2-1 were favored in newly diagnosed disease. Because the primary lesion, thyroid tissue, could not be accessed, the study looked at peripheral blood alone. Sequencing and analysis were limited to the TCR beta chain.

Sample time point, as interpreted from the label and publication: newly diagnosed GD, antithyroid drugs for less than 3 months. For both TCR sequencing and RNA sequencing, RNA was extracted from PBMCs using TRIzol. The diagnosis of Graves' disease followed American Thyroid Association guidelines. Patients were recruited from an endocrinology department in Xi'an, China. Each patient gave about 10 milliliters of peripheral blood, collected in an EDTA anticoagulant tube. PBMCs were isolated by Ficoll Paque Plus density gradient separation without further T cell sorting. An Agilent 2100 Bioanalyzer and agarose gel were used to check RNA quality, while a NanoDrop 2000 measured RNA concentration. Separately, the same data were catalogued under a study of T cells in Graves' hyperthyroidism and ophthalmopathy. As the second study states: Stable Graves' hyperthyroidism was defined as no progression to ophthalmopathy during 18 months of follow-up. Hyperthyroidism patients were aged 18 to 65 years and newly diagnosed, with disease duration of less than 2 months. Patients with uncontrolled infections, other autoimmune diseases, pregnancy or lactation were excluded. Clinical symptoms, serum thyroxine and TRAb, thyroid ultrasound, and orbital computed tomography formed the basis for the diagnoses. The TCR CDR3 was subjected to a first round of RT-PCR using the HTBI primer set and the Qiagen OneStep RT-PCR kit. Most expanded thyroid clonotypes (frequency above 0.001) were also found in blood, which suggests that blood repertoires may mirror thyroid immune responses. Ophthalmopathy was separated from stable hyperthyroidism by a 13 V-J signature model, with approximately 90% sensitivity and around 81% specificity obtained in cross-validation and 80%/75% obtained in testing. During validation, the model predicted progression to ophthalmopathy a median of approximately 6.5 months ahead of onset, with around 65% sensitivity and less than 85% specificity. To identify distinguishing TCR V-J signatures, a discovery cohort of 100 or so patients was used, comprising 40 to 45 with Graves' ophthalmopathy and 55 to 65 with stable Graves' hyperthyroidism. Whether ophthalmopathy could be predicted prospectively was tested in an independent validation cohort made up of roughly 19 hyperthyroidism patients plus 17 patients who later progressed to ophthalmopathy. The 90 or so discovery patients were randomly split 7:3 into training and test sets. In six Graves' hyperthyroidism patients, the study also compared T-cell repertoires from thyroid tissue with T-cell repertoires from blood. Once sampling was done, hyperthyroidism patients were given methimazole at a starting dose of 30 mg daily, whereas ophthalmopathy patients were given high-dose intravenous methylprednisolone. The libraries were constructed in a second round of multiplex PCR and then size-selected and purified. The libraries were sequenced on an Illumina HiSeq2000 using paired-end 100 bp reads. Raw data were processed with SOAPnuke, discarding reads with adapters, uncalled bases, mean Phred below 15, or no exact constant-primer or identifier match. High-quality paired reads were merged with COPE v1.2.5, and unique nucleotide sequences were defined as clonotypes. MiTCR v1.1 was used to align the clonotypes against IMGT TRBV, TRBD and TRBJ reference segments. The analysis was restricted to V-J combinations with a frequency above 0.0001, which together covered 99.2% of the repertoires. The TCS score was defined as F50 (clonal expansion) divided by E x V (chaos), with BLOSUM62-based TCRdist calculated between CDR3 peptides within each V-J. Welch's t-statistics and random forest reduced just over 500 V-J features to roughly 13, which were used in a naive Bayes classifier (R e1071). No statistical method was used to set the sample size in advance, and investigators knew the group allocation. The paper describes TCR Vbeta CDR3 sequencing of around 140 peripheral blood samples, made up of some 42 ophthalmopathy patients, around 73 hyperthyroidism patients and some 17 progressor patients.

The sequence was collected from a woman under 30 with Graves disease. Donor details come from another sample of the same person, matched by shared clones. This receptor chain uses TRBV10-3 and TRBJ2-7; TRBD1 is possibly the D segment (5 matching bases). This specimen was peripheral blood mononuclear cells (PBMCs), taken at new diagnosis, from a patient treated with antithyroid drugs. The DNA sequence reads TGTGCCATCAGTGAGTCATTGGGGCAGTTGGTCAACGAGCAGTACTTC. It specifies CAISESLGQLVNEQYF.